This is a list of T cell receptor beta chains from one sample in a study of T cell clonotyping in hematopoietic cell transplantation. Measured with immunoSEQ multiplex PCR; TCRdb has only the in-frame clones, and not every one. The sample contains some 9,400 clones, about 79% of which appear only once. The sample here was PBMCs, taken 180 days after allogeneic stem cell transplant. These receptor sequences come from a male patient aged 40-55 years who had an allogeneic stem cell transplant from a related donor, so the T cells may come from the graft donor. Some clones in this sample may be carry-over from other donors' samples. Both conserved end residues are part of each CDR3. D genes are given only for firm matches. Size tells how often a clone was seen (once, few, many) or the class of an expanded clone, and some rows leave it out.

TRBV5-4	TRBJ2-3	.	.	CASTVLREADTQYF	TGTGCCAGCACCGTTTTAAGGGAGGCAGATACGCAGTATTTT
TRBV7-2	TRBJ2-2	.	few	CASSLDWGTGELFF	TGTGCCAGCAGCTTAGACTGGGGCACCGGGGAGCTGTTTTTT
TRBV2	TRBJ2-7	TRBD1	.	CASNEQGSHEQYF	TGTGCCAGCAATGAACAGGGGAGCCACGAGCAGTACTTC
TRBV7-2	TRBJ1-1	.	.	CASSLFSGRTEAFF	TGTGCCAGCAGCTTATTTTCCGGGCGCACTGAAGCTTTCTTT
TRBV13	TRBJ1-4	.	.	CASSLSWGAANEKLFF	TGTGCCAGCAGCTTATCGTGGGGGGCGGCTAATGAAAAACTGTTTTTT
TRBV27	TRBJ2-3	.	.	CASSVIQGYTQYF	TGTGCCAGCAGTGTAATACAGGGCTATACGCAGTATTTT
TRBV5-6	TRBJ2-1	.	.	CAQVRDPYNEQFF	TGTGCTCAGGTGCGGGATCCATACAATGAGCAGTTCTTC
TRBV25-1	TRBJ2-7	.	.	CASSGYLRGPTYEQYF	TGTGCCAGCAGTGGGTACCTTAGGGGTCCCACCTACGAGCAGTACTTC
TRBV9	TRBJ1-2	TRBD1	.	CASSVGDREFYGYTF	TGTGCCAGCAGCGTAGGCGACAGGGAGTTCTATGGCTACACCTTC
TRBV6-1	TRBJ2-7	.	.	CASSESSYEQYF	TGTGCCAGCAGTGAAAGCTCCTACGAGCAGTACTTC
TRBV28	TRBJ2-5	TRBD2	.	CASTSGGGETQYF	TGTGCCAGCACCTCGGGAGGGGGAGAGACCCAGTACTTC
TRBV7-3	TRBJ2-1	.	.	CASSSTPTETGEQFF	TGTGCCAGCAGCTCAACCCCGACCGAGACCGGAGAGCAGTTCTTC
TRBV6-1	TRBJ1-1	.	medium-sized	CASSGRGRIIEAFF	TGTGCCAGCAGTGGGAGGGGACGGATTATTGAAGCTTTCTTT
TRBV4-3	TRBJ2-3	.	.	CASSQDEGRSDTQYF	TGCGCCAGCAGCCAAGATGAAGGCAGATCAGATACGCAGTATTTT
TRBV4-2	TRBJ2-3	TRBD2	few	CASSPRTSGGEADTQYF	TGTGCCAGCAGCCCGCGGACTAGCGGGGGGGAAGCAGATACGCAGTATTTT
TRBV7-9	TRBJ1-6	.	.	CASSLRDYNSPLHF	TGTGCCAGCAGCTTAAGAGATTATAATTCACCCCTCCACTTT
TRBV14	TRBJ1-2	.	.	CASSQDWGDGYGYTF	TGTGCCAGCAGCCAAGATTGGGGGGACGGCTATGGCTACACCTTC
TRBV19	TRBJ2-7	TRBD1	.	CASSSPGQGAWEQYF	TGTGCCAGTAGTTCACCGGGACAGGGGGCGTGGGAGCAGTACTTC
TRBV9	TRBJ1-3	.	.	CASSVGGLLGNTIYF	TGTGCCAGCAGCGTAGGTGGACTTCTGGGAAACACCATATATTTT
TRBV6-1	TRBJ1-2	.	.	CASSLSPARNTF	TGTGCCAGCAGTCTCAGTCCCGCCCGGAACACCTTC
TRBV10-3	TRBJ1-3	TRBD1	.	CAISEPRQGGTIYF	TGTGCCATCAGTGAGCCCCGACAGGGGGGGACCATATATTTT
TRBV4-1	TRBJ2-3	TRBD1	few	CASSQDRRTGRTDTQYF	TGCGCCAGCAGCCAAGATAGGCGGACAGGAAGAACAGATACGCAGTATTTT
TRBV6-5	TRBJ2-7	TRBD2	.	CASSSSGGAPYEQYF	TGTGCCAGCAGTTCCAGCGGGGGGGCCCCCTACGAGCAGTACTTC
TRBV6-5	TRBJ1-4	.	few	CASSLLGLESEKLFF	TGTGCCAGCAGTCTTCTTGGACTGGAGAGTGAAAAACTGTTTTTT
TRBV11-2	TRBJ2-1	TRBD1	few	CASSLGTGVVEQFF	TGTGCCAGCAGCTTGGGGACAGGCGTGGTTGAGCAGTTCTTC
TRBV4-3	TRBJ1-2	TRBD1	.	CASRPSGGSYGYTF	TGCGCCAGCAGGCCTTCAGGGGGTAGCTATGGCTACACCTTC
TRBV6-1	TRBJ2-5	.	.	CASSFQTRAKETQYF	TGTGCCAGCAGTTTTCAGACAAGGGCTAAAGAGACCCAGTACTTC
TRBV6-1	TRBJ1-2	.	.	CASTEGQGIGGYTF	TGTGCCAGCACCGAAGGCCAGGGGATCGGTGGCTACACCTTC
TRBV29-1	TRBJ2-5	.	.	CSVGWAGQETQYF	TGCAGCGTGGGGTGGGCGGGACAAGAGACCCAGTACTTC
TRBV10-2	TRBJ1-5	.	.	CASSPGLGQPQHF	TGCGCCAGCAGTCCCGGACTAGGTCAGCCCCAGCATTTT